A selection of T cell receptor beta chains follows, all from one sample in a study of cytomegalovirus exposure and HLA in healthy donors. Some clones are missing from TCRdb's copy, which holds only in-frame ones; the method was immunoSEQ multiplex PCR. The table shows 120,000 or so clones, with approximately 80% occurring only once. Sequences were obtained from PBMCs. The origin of the receptors is a man aged 25 to 40 in good health and CMV-seropositive. Both conserved end residues are part of each CDR3. D genes are given only for firm matches. Only part of the rows carry a size: once, few, many, or a class if the clone is expanded.

v_call	j_call	d_call	clone_size	cdr3_nt	cdr3_aa
TRBV11-2	TRBJ2-3	.	.	TGTGCCAGCAGCGCGCGGGGGCTAGCGCTTAGTAGCACAGATACGCAGTATTTT	CASSARGLALSSTDTQYF
TRBV7-6	TRBJ2-1	.	few	TGTGCCAGCAGCTTAACCGCTATCTACAATGAGCAGTTCTTC	CASSLTAIYNEQFF
TRBV23-1	TRBJ1-2	TRBD1	.	TGCGCCAGCAGTCAATCTTACAGGGGCTGGAACTATGGCTACACCTTC	CASSQSYRGWNYGYTF
TRBV6-5	TRBJ1-1	.	.	TGTGCCACAGGGTCGGTGGCGACTGAAGCTTTCTTT	CATGSVATEAFF
TRBV7-9	TRBJ2-5	.	.	TGTGCCAGCAGCTTAGTCGGCAGGGTGAAGACCCAGTACTTC	CASSLVGRVKTQYF
TRBV7-2	TRBJ2-1	TRBD2	.	TGTGCCAGCAGCTTAGGGTCTAGCGGGAGTAAGAATGAGCAGTTCTTC	CASSLGSSGSKNEQFF
TRBV30	TRBJ2-7	TRBD1	.	TGTGCCTGGAGTCTCCAGGACAGGCTGTACTTC	CAWSLQDRLYF
TRBV7-2	TRBJ1-2	.	once	TGTGCCAGCAGCCCCTATTCGGGTGGCTACACCTTC	CASSPYSGGYTF
TRBV30	TRBJ1-5	TRBD1	once	TGTGCCTGGAGTGGAGGGGGCGAACAGCCCCAGCATTTT	CAWSGGGEQPQHF
TRBV19	TRBJ1-4	.	.	TGTGCCAGTAAGGACAGTGAAAAACTGTTTTTT	CASKDSEKLFF
TRBV6-5	TRBJ2-1	TRBD2	few	TGTGCCAGCAGTTATAGCGGGGGGTACAATGAGCAGTTCTTC	CASSYSGGYNEQFF
TRBV19	TRBJ1-3	.	.	TGTGCCAGTAGAACCGGGGGCTCTGGAAACACCATATATTTT	CASRTGGSGNTIYF
TRBV5-1	TRBJ1-1	.	.	TGCGCCAGCAGCTTGTGGAGGGGCACTGAAGCTTTCTTT	CASSLWRGTEAFF
TRBV28	TRBJ2-5	.	.	TGTGCCAGCAGTTGGCAGGGTAGAGAGACCCAGTACTTC	CASSWQGRETQYF
TRBV5-4	TRBJ2-5	TRBD2	.	TGTGCCAGCAGCTTTCGTGGAGCGGGAGGTAGTGAGACCCAGTACTTC	CASSFRGAGGSETQYF
TRBV29-1	TRBJ1-1	.	.	TGCAGCGTGAAAACCGGGACACTGAACACTGAAGCTTTCTTT	CSVKTGTLNTEAFF
TRBV5-1	TRBJ2-1	TRBD1	.	TGCGCCAGCAGCCTATCCGGGACAGGGGGCAATGAGCAGTTCTTC	CASSLSGTGGNEQFF
TRBV2	TRBJ1-1	.	.	TGTGCCAGCAGTCAGGGGATGAACACTGAAGCTTTCTTT	CASSQGMNTEAFF
TRBV28	TRBJ1-1	.	.	TGTGCCAGCAGTCTCGCAGGTGCCGCCATGAACACTGAAGCTTTCTTT	CASSLAGAAMNTEAFF
TRBV10-2	TRBJ2-1	TRBD2	.	TGCGCCAGCAGACGACTAGCGGAGGACAATGAGCAGTTCTTC	CASRRLAEDNEQFF
TRBV7-2	TRBJ1-2	.	.	TGTGCCAGCAGCTTAGAGGACATATATGGCTACACCTTC	CASSLEDIYGYTF
TRBV4-1	TRBJ1-2	.	few	TGCGCCAGCAGCCTCCTGACAGTCAACTATGGCTACACCTTC	CASSLLTVNYGYTF
TRBV25-1	TRBJ2-7	TRBD1	.	TGTGCCAGCAGGGGACAGGGGATAAGGGAGCAGTACTTC	CASRGQGIREQYF
TRBV7-2	TRBJ1-2	TRBD1	.	TGTGCCAGCAGCTCAGGCCCGGGACAGGGGGTTGTTGACGCCTTC	CASSSGPGQGVVDAF
TRBV20-1	TRBJ2-7	.	.	TGCAGTGCTAGGGTACTTTTCGAGCAGTACTTC	CSARVLFEQYF
TRBV28	TRBJ2-2	.	.	TGTGCCAGCAGTTTGAGGAGGGCCGGGGAGCTGTTTTTT	CASSLRRAGELFF
TRBV7-8	TRBJ2-7	TRBD2	.	TGTGCCAGCAGCGGTCGGGGGGGGAGTTCCTACGAGCAGTACTTC	CASSGRGGSSYEQYF
TRBV11-2	TRBJ2-7	TRBD2	.	TGTGCCAGCAGCTTAACTGCGGGAGGGTACGAGCAGTACTTC	CASSLTAGGYEQYF
TRBV28	TRBJ1-5	.	.	TGTGCCAGTAGCCTTTATAGCAATCAGCCCCAGCATTTT	CASSLYSNQPQHF
TRBV4-3	TRBJ1-5	TRBD1	.	TGCGCCAGCAGCCAAGTGACAGGGGCTCAGCCCCAGCATTTT	CASSQVTGAQPQHF
TRBV27	TRBJ2-3	TRBD2	.	TGTGCCAGCAGTCGTAGCGGGAGCCCCGAGGGGGATACGCAGTATTTT	CASSRSGSPEGDTQYF
TRBV9	TRBJ2-1	.	.	TGTGCCAGCAATAGCGCTAGGTCCTACAATGAGCAGTTCTTC	CASNSARSYNEQFF
TRBV5-1	TRBJ2-3	TRBD1	few	TGCGCCAGCAGCTTGGTACCAGGGGGCTCCCCAGATACGCAGTATTTT	CASSLVPGGSPDTQYF
TRBV7-6	TRBJ1-4	TRBD1	.	TGTGCCAGCAGCTTGGGACAGGGCAATAATGAAAAACTGTTTTTT	CASSLGQGNNEKLFF
TRBV14	TRBJ2-2	TRBD2	.	TGTGCCAGCAGCCAAGGACTAGCGGGAAAGGCCGGGGAGCTGTTTTTT	CASSQGLAGKAGELFF
TRBV5-6	TRBJ2-3	.	few	TGTGCCAGCAGCGTGCCGACAGCAACTAGCACAGATACGCAGTATTTT	CASSVPTATSTDTQYF
TRBV19	TRBJ1-5	.	.	TGTGCCAGTAGTCTACAGCGGAATCAGCCCCAGCATTTT	CASSLQRNQPQHF
TRBV9	TRBJ2-7	.	.	TGTGCCAGCAGCAAGGACAGTCCCTACGAGCAGTACTTC	CASSKDSPYEQYF
TRBV7-2	TRBJ2-5	.	.	TGTGCCAGCAGCTTGCACCCAGGGGGCGGGGGTAGAGAGACCCAGTACTTC	CASSLHPGGGGRETQYF
TRBV12-5	TRBJ2-7	TRBD2	.	TGTGCTAGTGGTTTTAAAACGGGACTAAAGCACGATGACGAGCAGTACTTC	CASGFKTGLKHDDEQYF
TRBV5-6	TRBJ1-4	.	few	TGTGCCAGCAGCTTGGTAGGGAGAACTAATGAAAAACTGTTTTTT	CASSLVGRTNEKLFF
TRBV5-1	TRBJ1-1	.	.	TGCGCCAGCAGCCAGGGAGGGGGGGCTGAAGCTTTCTTT	CASSQGGGAEAFF
TRBV6-4	TRBJ2-1	TRBD2	.	TGTGCCAGCAGTGACCTAGGCCTAGCGGGAGTACATGAGCAGTTCTTC	CASSDLGLAGVHEQFF
TRBV28	TRBJ1-2	.	.	TGTGCCAGCAGTTTTCAGGGGACGGGTGGCTACACCTTC	CASSFQGTGGYTF
TRBV10-3	TRBJ2-1	.	.	TGTGCCATCAGCAAGGCGGGGACCGAAACTGAGCAGTTCTTC	CAISKAGTETEQFF
TRBV27	TRBJ2-7	TRBD2	.	TGTGCCAGCAGAAGGGGGGCGGGACTAGCTTTAGGAGACTACGAGCAGTACTTC	CASRRGAGLALGDYEQYF
TRBV30	TRBJ2-2	TRBD2	few	TGTGCCTGGAGCCTACTAGCGGGAGGGCCCGGGGAGCTGTTTTTT	CAWSLLAGGPGELFF
TRBV7-2	TRBJ1-3	TRBD1	.	TGTGCCAGCAGCTTAGGACAGGGAGTGGTTACGGGAAACACCATATATTTT	CASSLGQGVVTGNTIYF
TRBV27	TRBJ2-4	.	.	TGTGCCAGCAACTTCCAACCAAGTGTAGCCAAAAACATTCAGTACTTC	CASNFQPSVAKNIQYF
TRBV9	TRBJ1-5	.	.	TGTGCCAGCAGCCCCCAGCAGGGCAATCAGCCCCAGCATTTT	CASSPQQGNQPQHF
TRBV7-2	TRBJ1-5	.	.	TGTGCCAGCAGCCCGGTGGGGCAGATCAATCAGCCCCAGCATTTT	CASSPVGQINQPQHF
TRBV28	TRBJ2-7	TRBD2	once	TGTGCCAGCAGTCCCGAGGGGAGCGGGAGGCCTCTTTCGGAGCAGTACTTC	CASSPEGSGRPLSEQYF